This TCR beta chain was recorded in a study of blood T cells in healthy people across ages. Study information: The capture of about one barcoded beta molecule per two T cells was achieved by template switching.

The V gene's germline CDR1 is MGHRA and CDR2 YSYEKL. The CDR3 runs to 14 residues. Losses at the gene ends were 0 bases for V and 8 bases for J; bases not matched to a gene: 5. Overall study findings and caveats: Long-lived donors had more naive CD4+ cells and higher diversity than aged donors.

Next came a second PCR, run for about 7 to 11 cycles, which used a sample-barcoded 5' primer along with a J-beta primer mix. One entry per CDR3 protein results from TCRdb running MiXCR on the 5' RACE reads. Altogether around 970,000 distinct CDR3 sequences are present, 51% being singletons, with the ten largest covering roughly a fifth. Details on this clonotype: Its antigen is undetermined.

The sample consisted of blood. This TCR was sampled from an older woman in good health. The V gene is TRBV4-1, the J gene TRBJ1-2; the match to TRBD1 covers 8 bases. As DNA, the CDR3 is TGCGCCAGCAGCCAAGACCAGGGGGCGCGAGGCTACACCTTC. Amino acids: CASSQDQGARGYTF.